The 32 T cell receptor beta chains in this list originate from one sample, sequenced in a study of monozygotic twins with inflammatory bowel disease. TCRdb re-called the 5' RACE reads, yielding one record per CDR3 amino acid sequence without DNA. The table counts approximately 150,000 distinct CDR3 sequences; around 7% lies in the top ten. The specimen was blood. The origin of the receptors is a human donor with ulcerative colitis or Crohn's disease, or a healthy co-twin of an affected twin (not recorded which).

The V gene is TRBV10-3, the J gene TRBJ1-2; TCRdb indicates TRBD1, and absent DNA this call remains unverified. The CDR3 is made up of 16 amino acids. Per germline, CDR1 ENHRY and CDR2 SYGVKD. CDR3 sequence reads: CAISEGGGPLNYGYTF.

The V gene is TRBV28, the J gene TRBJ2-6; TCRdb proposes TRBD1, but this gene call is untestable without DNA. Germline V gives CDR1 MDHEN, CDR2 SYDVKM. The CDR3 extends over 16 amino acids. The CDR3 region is CASSPWGGAGANVLTF.

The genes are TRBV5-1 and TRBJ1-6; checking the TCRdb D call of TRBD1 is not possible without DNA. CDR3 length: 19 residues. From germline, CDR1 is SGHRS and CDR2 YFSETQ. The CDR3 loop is CASSRSIRGLTVRGSPLHF.

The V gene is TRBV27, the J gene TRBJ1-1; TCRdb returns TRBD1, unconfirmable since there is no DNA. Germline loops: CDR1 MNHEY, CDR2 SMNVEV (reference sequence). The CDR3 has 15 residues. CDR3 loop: CASSLGQGMNTEAFF.

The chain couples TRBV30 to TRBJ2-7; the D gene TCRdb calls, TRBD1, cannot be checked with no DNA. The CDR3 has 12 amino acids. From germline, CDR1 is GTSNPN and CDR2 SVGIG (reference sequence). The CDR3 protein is CAWSRAQGEQYF.

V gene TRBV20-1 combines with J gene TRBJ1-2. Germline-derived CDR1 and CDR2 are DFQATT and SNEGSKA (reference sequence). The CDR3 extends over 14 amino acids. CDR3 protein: CSARGPGLDYGYTF.

CDR3 in amino acids: CAAARTGDNQPQHF. The chain carries TRBV10-3 and TRBJ1-5; TCRdb calls TRBD1, which cannot be checked without DNA. The CDR3 spans 14 residues. The germline gives CDR1 ENHRY, CDR2 SYGVKD.

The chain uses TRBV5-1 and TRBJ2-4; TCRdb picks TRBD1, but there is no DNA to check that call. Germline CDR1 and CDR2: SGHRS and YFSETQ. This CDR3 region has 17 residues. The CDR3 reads CASSPRTGEWVKNIQYF. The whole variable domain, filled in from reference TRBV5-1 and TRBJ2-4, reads KAGVTQTPRYLIKTRGQQVTLSCSPISGHRSVSWYQQTPGQGLQFLFEYFSETQRNKGNFPGRFSGRQFSNSRSEMNVSTLELGDSALYLCASSPRTGEWVKNIQYFGAGTRLSVL.

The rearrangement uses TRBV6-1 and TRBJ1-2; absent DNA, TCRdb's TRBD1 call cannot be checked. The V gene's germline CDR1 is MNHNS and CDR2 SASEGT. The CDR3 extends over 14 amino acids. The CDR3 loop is CASSTYTGFYGYTF.

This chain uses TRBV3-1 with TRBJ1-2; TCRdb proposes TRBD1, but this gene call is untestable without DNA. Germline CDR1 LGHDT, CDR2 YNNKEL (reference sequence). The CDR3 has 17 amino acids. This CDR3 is CASSQGLTTGSRYGYTF.

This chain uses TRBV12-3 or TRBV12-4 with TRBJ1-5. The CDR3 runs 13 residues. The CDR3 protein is CASSLRRDQPQHF.

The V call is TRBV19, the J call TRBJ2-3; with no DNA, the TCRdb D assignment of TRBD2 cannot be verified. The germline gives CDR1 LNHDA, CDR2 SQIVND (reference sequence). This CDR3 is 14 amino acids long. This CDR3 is CASSIGGTPDTQYF.

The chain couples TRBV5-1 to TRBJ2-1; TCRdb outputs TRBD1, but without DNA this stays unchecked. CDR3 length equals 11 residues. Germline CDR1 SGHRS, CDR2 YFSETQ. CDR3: CASSLEGGQFF.

This CDR3 reads CSAPMGSTGIEQYF. The chain recombines TRBV20-1 with TRBJ2-7; checking the TCRdb D call of TRBD2 is not possible without DNA. The CDR3 runs to 14 residues. Per the germline V gene, CDR1 is DFQATT and CDR2 is SNEGSKA (reference sequence).

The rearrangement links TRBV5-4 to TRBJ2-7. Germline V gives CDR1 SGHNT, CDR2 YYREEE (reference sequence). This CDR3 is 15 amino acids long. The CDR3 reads CASSLRLAAHAEQYF.

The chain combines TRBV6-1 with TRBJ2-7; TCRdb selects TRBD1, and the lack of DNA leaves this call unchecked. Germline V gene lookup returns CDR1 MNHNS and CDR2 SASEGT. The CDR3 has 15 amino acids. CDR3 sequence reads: CASTLGGVQGYEQYF.

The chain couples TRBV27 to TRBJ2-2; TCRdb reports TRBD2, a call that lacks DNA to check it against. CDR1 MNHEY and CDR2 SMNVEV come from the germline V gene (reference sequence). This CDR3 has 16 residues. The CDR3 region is CASSLRSGAEPGELFF.

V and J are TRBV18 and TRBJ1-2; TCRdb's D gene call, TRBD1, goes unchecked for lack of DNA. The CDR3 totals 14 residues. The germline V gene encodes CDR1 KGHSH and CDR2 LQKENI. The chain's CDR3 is CASSPAQGTHGYTF. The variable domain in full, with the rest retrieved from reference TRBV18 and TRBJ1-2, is NAGVMQNPRHLVRRRGQEARLRCSPMKGHSHVYWYRQLPEEGLKFMVYLQKENIIDESGMPKERFSAEFPKEGPSILRIQQVVRGDSAAYFCASSPAQGTHGYTFGSGTRLTVV.

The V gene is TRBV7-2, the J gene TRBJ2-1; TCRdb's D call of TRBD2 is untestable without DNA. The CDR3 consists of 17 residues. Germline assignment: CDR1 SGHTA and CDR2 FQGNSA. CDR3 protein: CASRTGTSGRSHNEQFF.

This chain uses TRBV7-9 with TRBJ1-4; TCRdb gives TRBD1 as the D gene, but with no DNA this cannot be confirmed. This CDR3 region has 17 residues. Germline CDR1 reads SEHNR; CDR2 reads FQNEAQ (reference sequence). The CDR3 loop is CASSLGESRTESEKLFF.

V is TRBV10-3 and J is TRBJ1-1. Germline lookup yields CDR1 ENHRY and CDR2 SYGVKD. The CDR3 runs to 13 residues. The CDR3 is CAISVVYNTEAFF.

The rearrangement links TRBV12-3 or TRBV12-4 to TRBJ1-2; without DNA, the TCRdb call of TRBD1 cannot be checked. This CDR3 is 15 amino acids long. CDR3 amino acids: CGVRGTGGIEGGYTF.

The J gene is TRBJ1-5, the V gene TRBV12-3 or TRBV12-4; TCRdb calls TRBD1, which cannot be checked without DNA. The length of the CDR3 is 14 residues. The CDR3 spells CASSSPGSNQPQHF.

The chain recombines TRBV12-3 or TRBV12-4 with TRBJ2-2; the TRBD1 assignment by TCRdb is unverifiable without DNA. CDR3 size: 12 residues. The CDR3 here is CASNFRAGELFF.

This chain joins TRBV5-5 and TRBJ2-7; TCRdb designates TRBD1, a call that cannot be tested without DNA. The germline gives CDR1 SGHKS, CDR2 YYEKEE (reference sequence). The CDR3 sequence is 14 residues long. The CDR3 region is CASSPFGTEYEQYF.

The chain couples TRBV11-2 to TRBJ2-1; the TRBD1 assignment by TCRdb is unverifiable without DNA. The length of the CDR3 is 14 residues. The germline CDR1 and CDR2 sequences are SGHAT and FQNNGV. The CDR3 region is CASAAQGYYNEQFF.

The CDR3 protein is CASSWDSGYTF. The chain links TRBV7-9 to TRBJ1-2. The CDR3 consists of 11 residues. Germline CDR1 is SEHNR and CDR2 is FQNEAQ (reference sequence).

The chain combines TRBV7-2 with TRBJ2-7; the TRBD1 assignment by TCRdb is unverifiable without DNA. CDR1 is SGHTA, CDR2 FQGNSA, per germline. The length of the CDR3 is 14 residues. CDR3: CASSLGDRDYEQYF.

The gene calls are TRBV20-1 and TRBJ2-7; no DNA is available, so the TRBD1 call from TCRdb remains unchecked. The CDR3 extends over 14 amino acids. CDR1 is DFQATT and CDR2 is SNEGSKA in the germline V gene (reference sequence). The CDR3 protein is CSAQGTGKTYEQYF.

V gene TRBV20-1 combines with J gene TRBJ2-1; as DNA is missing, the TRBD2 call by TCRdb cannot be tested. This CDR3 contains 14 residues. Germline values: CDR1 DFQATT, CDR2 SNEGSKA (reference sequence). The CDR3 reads CSAPGTSPHNEQFF.

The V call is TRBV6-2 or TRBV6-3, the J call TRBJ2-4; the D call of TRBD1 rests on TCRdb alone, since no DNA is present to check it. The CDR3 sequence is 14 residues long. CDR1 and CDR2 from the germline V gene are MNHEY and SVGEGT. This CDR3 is CASRNRDFKNIQYF.

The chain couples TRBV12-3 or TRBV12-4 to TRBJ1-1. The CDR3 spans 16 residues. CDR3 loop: CASSLGQRELNTEAFF.